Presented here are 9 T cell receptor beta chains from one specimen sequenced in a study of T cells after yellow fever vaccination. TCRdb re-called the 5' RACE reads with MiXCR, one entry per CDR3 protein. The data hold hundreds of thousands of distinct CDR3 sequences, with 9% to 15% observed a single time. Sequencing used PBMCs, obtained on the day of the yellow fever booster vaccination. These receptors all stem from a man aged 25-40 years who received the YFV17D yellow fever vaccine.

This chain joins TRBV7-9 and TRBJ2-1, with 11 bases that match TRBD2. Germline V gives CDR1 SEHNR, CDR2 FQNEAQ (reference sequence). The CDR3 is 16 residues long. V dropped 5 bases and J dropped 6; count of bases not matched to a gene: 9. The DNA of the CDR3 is TGTGCCAGCAGCCCCCCGGGTAGCGGGAGGGTCAATGAGCAGTTCTTC. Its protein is CASSPPGSGRVNEQFF.

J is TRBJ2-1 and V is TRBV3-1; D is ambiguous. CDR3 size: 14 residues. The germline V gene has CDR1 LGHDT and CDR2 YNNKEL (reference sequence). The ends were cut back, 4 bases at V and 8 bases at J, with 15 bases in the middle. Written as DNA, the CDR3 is TGTGCCAGCAGCCGCCTTCGACCGGTGGATGAGCAGTTCTTC. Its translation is CASSRLRPVDEQFF.

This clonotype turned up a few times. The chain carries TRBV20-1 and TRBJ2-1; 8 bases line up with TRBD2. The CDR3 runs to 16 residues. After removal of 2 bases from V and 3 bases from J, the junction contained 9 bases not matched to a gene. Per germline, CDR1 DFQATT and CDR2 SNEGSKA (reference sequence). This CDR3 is CSARPPAGAVYNEQFF. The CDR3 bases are TGCAGTGCTAGACCACCAGCGGGAGCGGTCTACAATGAGCAGTTCTTC.

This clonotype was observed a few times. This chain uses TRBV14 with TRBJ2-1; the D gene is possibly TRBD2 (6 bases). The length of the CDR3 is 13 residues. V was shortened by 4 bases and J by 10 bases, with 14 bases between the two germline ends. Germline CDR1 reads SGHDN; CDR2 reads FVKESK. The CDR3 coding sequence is TGTGCCAGCAGCCCAGGCGGGGTCGGGGAGCAGTTCTTC. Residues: CASSPGGVGEQFF.

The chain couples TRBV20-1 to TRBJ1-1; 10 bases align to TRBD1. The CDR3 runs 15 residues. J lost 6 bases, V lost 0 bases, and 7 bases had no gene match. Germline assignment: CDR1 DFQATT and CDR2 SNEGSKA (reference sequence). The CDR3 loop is CSARDPQTGGAEAFF. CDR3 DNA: TGCAGTGCTAGAGATCCGCAGACAGGGGGCGCTGAAGCTTTCTTT.

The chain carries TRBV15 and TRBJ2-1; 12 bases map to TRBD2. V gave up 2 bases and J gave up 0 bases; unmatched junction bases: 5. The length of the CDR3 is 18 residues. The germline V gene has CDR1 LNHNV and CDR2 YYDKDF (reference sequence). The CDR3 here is CATSRKTTSGSSYNEQFF. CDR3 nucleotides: TGTGCCACCAGCAGAAAAACGACTAGCGGGAGCTCCTACAATGAGCAGTTCTTC.

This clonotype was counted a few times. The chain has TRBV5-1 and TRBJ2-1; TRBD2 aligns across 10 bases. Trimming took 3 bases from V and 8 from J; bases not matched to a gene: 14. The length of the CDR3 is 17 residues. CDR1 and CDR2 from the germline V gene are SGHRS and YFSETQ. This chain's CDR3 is CASSSSEALAGAHEQFF. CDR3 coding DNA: TGCGCCAGCAGCTCGTCAGAGGCGCTAGCGGGAGCCCATGAGCAGTTCTTC.

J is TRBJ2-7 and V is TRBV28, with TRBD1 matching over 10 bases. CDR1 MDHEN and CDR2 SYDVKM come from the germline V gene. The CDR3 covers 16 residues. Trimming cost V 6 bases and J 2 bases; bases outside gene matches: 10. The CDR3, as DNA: TGTGCCAGCAGGGAACCTCGGGACAGGGGTACCTACGAGCAGTACTTC. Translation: CASREPRDRGTYEQYF.

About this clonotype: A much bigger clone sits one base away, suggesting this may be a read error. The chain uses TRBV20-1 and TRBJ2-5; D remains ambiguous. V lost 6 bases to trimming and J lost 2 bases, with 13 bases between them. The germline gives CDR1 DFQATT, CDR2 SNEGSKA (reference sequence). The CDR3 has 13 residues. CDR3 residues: CSAMFRHQETQYF. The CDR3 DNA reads TGCAGTGCAATGTTCAGGCATCAAGAGACCCAGTACTTC.